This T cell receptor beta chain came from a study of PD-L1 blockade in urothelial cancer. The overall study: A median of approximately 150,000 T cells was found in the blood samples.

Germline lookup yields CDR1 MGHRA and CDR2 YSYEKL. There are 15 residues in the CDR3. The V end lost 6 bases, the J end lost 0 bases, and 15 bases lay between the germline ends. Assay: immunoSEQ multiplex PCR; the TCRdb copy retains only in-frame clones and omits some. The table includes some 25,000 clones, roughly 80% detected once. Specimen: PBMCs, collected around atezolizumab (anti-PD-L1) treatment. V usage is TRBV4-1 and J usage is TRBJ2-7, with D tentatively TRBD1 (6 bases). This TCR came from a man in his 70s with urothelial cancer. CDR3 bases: TGCGCCAGCAGACTTGCGGACAGCAGCTCCTACGAGCAGTACTTC. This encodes CASRLADSSSYEQYF.